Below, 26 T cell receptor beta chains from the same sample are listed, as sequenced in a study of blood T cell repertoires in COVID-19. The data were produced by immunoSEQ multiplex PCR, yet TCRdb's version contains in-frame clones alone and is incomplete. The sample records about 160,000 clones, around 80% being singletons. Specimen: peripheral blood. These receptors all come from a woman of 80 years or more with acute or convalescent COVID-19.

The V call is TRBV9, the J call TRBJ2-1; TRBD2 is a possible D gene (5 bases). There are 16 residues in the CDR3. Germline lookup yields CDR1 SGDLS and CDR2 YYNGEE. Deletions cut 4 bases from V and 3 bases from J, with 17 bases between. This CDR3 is CASSPRGSGLYNEQFF. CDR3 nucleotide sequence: TGTGCCAGCAGCCCTCGAGGCAGCGGCCTCTACAATGAGCAGTTCTTC.

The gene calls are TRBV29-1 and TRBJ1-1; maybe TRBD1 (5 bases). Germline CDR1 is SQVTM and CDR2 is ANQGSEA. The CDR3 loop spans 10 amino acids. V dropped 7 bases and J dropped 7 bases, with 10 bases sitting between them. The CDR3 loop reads CSGLTDEAFF. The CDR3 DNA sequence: TGCAGCGGACTGACAGATGAAGCTTTCTTT.

The CDR3 nucleotides are TGTGCCACCAGCAGAGATCTTATTCAGGGGAGGAACACTGAAGCTTTCTTT. This gives the protein CATSRDLIQGRNTEAFF. The gene calls are TRBV15 and TRBJ1-1; maybe TRBD1 (6 bases). Germline V gene data show CDR1 as LNHNV and CDR2 as YYDKDF (reference sequence). This CDR3 is 17 amino acids long. Trimming took 0 bases from V and 1 from J, leaving 15 bases between them.

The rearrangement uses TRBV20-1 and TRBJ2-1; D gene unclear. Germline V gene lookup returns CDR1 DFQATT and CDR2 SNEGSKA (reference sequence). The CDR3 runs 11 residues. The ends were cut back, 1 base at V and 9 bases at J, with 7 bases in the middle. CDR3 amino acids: CSARALGEQFF. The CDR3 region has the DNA TGCAGTGCTAGAGCCCTAGGTGAGCAGTTCTTC.

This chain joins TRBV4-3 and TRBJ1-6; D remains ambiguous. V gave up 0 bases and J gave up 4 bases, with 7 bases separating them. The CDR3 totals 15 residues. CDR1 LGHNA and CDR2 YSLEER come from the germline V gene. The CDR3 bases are TGCGCCAGCAGCCAAGATCATGAGTATAATTCACCCCTCCACTTT. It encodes CASSQDHEYNSPLHF.

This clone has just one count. The CDR3 sequence is CASSMGLARETQYF. The CDR3 coding sequence is TGTGCCAGTAGTATGGGACTAGCGAGGGAGACCCAGTACTTC. J is TRBJ2-5 and V is TRBV19; 10 bases agree with TRBD2. CDR1 LNHDA and CDR2 SQIVND come from the germline V gene (reference sequence). V lost 3 bases and J lost 5; bases outside the gene matches: 3. The CDR3 covers 14 residues.

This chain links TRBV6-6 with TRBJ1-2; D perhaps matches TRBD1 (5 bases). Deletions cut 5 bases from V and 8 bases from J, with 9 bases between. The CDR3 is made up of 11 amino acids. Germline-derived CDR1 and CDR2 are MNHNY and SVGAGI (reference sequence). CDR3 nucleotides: TGTGCCAGCAGTACTTCAGGGGGCTACACCTTC. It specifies CASSTSGGYTF.

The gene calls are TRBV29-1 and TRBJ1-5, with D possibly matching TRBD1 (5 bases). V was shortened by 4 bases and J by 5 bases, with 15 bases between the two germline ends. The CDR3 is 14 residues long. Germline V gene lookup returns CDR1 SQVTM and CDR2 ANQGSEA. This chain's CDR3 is CSVVLGGNDQPQHF. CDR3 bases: TGCAGCGTTGTCCTGGGGGGGAACGATCAGCCCCAGCATTTT.

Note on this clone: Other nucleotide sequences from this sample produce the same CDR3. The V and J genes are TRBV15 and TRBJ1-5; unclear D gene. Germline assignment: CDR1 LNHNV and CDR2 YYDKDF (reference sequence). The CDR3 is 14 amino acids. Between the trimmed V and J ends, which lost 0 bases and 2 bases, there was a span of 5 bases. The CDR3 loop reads CATSRDRGNQPQHF. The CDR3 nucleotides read TGTGCCACCAGCAGAGATCGAGGCAATCAGCCCCAGCATTTT.

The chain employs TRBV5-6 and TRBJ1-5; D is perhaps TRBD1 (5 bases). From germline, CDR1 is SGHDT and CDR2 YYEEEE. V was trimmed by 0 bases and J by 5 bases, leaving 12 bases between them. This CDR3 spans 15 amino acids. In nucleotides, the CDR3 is TGTGCCAGCAGCTTGGCTCCGGGGGTCCATCAGCCCCAGCATTTT. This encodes CASSLAPGVHQPQHF. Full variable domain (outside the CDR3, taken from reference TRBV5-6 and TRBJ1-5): DAGVTQSPTHLIKTRGQQVTLRCSPKSGHDTVSWYQQALGQGPQFIFQYYEEEERQRGNFPDRFSGHQFPNYSSELNVNALLLGDSALYLCASSLAPGVHQPQHFGDGTRLSIL.

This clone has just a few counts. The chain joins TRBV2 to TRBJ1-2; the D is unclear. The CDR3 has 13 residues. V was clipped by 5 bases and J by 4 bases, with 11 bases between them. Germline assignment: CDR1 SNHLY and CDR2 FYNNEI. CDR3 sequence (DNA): TGTGCCAGCAGTCCCCGGGGTAGCTATGGCTACACCTTC. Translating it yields CASSPRGSYGYTF.

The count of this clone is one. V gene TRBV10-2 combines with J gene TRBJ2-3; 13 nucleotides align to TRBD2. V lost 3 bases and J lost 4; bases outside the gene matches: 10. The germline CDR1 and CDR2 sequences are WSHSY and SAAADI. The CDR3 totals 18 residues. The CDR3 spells CASSDVIRTSGSADTQYF. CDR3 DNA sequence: TGCGCCAGCAGTGATGTGATTCGGACTAGCGGGAGTGCAGATACGCAGTATTTT.

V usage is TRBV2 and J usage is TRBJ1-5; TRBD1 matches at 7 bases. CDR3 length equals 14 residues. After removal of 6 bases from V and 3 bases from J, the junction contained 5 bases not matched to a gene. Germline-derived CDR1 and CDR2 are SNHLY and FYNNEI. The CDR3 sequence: CASSRTGYNQPQHF. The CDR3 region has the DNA TGTGCCAGCAGCCGGACAGGATACAATCAGCCCCAGCATTTT.

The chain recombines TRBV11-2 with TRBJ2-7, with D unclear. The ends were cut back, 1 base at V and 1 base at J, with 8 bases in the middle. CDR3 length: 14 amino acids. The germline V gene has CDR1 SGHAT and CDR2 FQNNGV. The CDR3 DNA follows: TGTGCCAGCAGCTTAGTCCTCCCTTCCTACGAGCAGTACTTC. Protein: CASSLVLPSYEQYF.

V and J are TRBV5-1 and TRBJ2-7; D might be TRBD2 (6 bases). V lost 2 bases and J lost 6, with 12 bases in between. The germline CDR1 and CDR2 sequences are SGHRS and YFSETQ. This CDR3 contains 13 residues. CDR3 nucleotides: TGCGCCAGCAGCTTTGGGGGGACCGGCGAGCAGTACTTC. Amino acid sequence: CASSFGGTGEQYF.

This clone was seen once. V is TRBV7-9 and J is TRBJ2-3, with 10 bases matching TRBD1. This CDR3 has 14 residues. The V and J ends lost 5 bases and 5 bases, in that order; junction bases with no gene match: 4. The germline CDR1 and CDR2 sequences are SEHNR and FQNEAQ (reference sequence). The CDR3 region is CASSRDRGGDTQYF. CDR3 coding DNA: TGTGCCAGCAGCCGGGACAGGGGAGGAGATACGCAGTATTTT. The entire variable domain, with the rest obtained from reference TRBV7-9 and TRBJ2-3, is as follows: DTGVSQNPRHKITKRGQNVTFRCDPISEHNRLYWYRQTLGQGPEFLTYFQNEAQLEKSRLLSDRFSAERPKGSFSTLEIQRTEQGDSAMYLCASSRDRGGDTQYFGPGTRLTVL.

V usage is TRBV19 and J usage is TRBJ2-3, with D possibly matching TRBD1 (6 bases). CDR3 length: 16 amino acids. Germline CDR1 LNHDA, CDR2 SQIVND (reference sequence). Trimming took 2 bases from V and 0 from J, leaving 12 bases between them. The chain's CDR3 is CASSIRIGGSTDTQYF. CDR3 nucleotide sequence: TGTGCCAGTAGTATAAGGATAGGGGGTAGCACAGATACGCAGTATTTT.

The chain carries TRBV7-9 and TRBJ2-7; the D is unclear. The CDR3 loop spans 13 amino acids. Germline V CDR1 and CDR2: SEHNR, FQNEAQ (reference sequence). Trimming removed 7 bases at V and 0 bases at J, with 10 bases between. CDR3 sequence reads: CASTAKSSYEQYF. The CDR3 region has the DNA TGTGCCAGCACAGCCAAGAGCTCCTACGAGCAGTACTTC.

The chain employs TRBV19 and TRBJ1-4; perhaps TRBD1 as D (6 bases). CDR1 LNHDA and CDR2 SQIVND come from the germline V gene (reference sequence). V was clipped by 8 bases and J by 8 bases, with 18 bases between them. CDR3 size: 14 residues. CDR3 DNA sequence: TGTGCCAGTTCCCCCCAAAGGGGGGGGGAAAAACTGTTTTTT. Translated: CASSPQRGGEKLFF.

The CDR3 is CASSYPSGEGYDTEAFF. The CDR3 DNA is TGTGCCAGCAGTTACCCCTCGGGGGAGGGGTACGACACTGAAGCTTTCTTT. This chain joins TRBV6-2 or TRBV6-3 and TRBJ1-1, with a weak D call TRBD1 (5 bases). The CDR3 has 17 residues. V was trimmed by 2 bases and J by 3 bases, leaving 19 bases between them. Germline lookup yields CDR1 MNHEY and CDR2 SVGEGT.

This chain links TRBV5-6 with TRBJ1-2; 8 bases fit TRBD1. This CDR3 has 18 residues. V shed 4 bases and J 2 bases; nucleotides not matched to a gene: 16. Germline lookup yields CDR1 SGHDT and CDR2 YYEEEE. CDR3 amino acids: CASSGEQGARFLNYGYTF. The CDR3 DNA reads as TGTGCCAGCAGCGGGGAGCAGGGGGCGAGATTCTTAAACTATGGCTACACCTTC.

CDR3 in amino acids: CASRATSGRAVGELFF. Written as DNA, the CDR3 is TGTGCCAGCAGGGCAACTAGCGGGAGGGCAGTCGGGGAGCTGTTTTTT. The chain recombines TRBV2 with TRBJ2-2; TRBD2 matches 13 bases. V lost 6 bases, J lost 7 bases, and 8 bases stayed unmatched. The CDR3 totals 16 residues. Germline V lookup: CDR1 SNHLY, CDR2 FYNNEI.

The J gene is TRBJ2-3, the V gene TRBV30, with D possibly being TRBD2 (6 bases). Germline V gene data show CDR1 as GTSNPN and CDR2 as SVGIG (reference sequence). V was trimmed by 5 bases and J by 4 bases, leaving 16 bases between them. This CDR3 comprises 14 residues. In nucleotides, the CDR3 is TGTGCCTGGGGCACCGGGAGAGGGGCAGATACGCAGTATTTT. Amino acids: CAWGTGRGADTQYF. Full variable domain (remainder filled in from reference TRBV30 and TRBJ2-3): SQTIHQWPATLVQPVGSPLSLECTVEGTSNPNLYWYRQAAGRGLQLLFYSVGIGQISSEVPQNLSASRPQDRQFILSSKKLLLSDSGFYLCAWGTGRGADTQYFGPGTRLTVL.

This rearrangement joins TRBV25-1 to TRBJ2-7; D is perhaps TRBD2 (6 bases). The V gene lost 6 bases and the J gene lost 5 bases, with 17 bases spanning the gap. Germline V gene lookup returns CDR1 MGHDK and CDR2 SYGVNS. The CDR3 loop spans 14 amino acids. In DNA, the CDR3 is TGTGCCAGCAGCGCAGGGACTCATACTAACGAGCAGTACTTC. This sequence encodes CASSAGTHTNEQYF.

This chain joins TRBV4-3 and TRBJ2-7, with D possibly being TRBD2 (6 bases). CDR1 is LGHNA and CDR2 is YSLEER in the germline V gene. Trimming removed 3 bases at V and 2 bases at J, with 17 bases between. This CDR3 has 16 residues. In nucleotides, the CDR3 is TGCGCCAGCAGCCAGGGACTCTCGGACGGAACCTACGAGCAGTACTTC. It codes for CASSQGLSDGTYEQYF.

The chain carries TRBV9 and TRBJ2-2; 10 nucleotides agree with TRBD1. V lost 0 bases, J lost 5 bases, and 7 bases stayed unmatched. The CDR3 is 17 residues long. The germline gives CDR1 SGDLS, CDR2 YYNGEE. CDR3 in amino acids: CASSVAGTGAWTGELFF. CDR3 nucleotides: TGTGCCAGCAGCGTAGCTGGGACAGGGGCATGGACCGGGGAGCTGTTTTTT.